These 28 T cell receptor beta chains came from one sample sequenced in a study of T cells in Graves' hyperthyroidism and ophthalmopathy. TCR beta CDR3 regions were amplified from RNA transcripts. The primer set for the first-round RT-PCR of the TCR CDR3 was HTBI. TCRdb re-derived calls from the multiplex PCR reads in MiXCR, one entry per CDR3 protein. The table records about 690,000 distinct CDR3 sequences, about 18% of them present only once. The sample was blood. Every receptor here comes from a man aged 45-60 years with Graves' hyperthyroidism.

This chain connects TRBV6-5 to TRBJ1-6, with D possibly matching TRBD1 (6 bases). This CDR3 spans 14 amino acids. V was trimmed by 2 bases and J by 6 bases, leaving 8 bases between them. The germline CDR1 and CDR2 sequences are MNHEY and SVGAGI. In DNA, the CDR3 is TGTGCCAGCAGTTACGGACAGACTAATTCACCCCTCCACTTT. Residues: CASSYGQTNSPLHF.

This clonotype has just a few counts. This sequence joins TRBV30 and TRBJ1-2, with D possibly TRBD1 on 6 matching bases. Germline V gene sequence: CDR1 GTSNPN, CDR2 SVGIG (reference sequence). CDR3 size: 16 residues. Between the trimmed V and J ends, which lost 5 bases and 7 bases, there was a span of 26 bases. This chain's CDR3 is CAWATNLQGFTFGYTF. The CDR3, as DNA: TGTGCCTGGGCAACAAACTTACAGGGTTTTACTTTTGGCTACACCTTC.

This clonotype has more than one count but fewer than ten. The rearrangement joins TRBV28 to TRBJ2-3; 7 nucleotides align to TRBD2. V shed 3 bases and J 4 bases; nucleotides not matched to a gene: 7. This CDR3 contains 15 residues. The V gene's germline CDR1 is MDHEN and CDR2 SYDVKM. CDR3 residues: CASSLYASGSDTQYF. CDR3 bases: TGTGCCAGCAGTTTGTATGCTAGCGGTTCAGATACGCAGTATTTT. Combining the CDR3 with reference TRBV28 and TRBJ2-3 gives the whole variable domain DVKVTQSSRYLVKRTGEKVFLECVQDMDHENMFWYRQDPGLGLRLIYFSYDVKMKEKGDIPEGYSVSREKKERFSLILESASTNQTSMYLCASSLYASGSDTQYFGPGTRLTVL.

At least ten counts were recorded for this clonotype. The CDR3 DNA reads TGTGCCAGCAGCTTAGTGGGGGCGGGAGGCCAAGAGACCCAGTACTTC. It is translated as CASSLVGAGGQETQYF. The chain combines TRBV7-8 with TRBJ2-5; the match to TRBD2 covers 8 bases. With 1 base clipped from V and 1 base from J, the junction kept 5 bases outside the gene matches. CDR1 is SGHVS and CDR2 is FQNEAQ in the germline V gene. This CDR3 has 16 amino acids.

This clonotype was detected many times. This sequence joins TRBV11-2 and TRBJ2-1, with 11 bases matching TRBD2. J gave up 8 bases and V 2 bases, and 2 bases lay outside the gene matches. The germline CDR1 and CDR2 sequences are SGHAT and FQNNGV. This CDR3 contains 14 residues. The chain's CDR3 is CASSLLAGGDEQFF. The CDR3 DNA is TGTGCCAGCAGCTTACTAGCGGGGGGCGATGAGCAGTTCTTC.

This clonotype was seen only a few times. This sequence joins TRBV6-2 or TRBV6-3 and TRBJ2-1; D uncertain. This CDR3 region has 16 residues. The germline V and J ends were trimmed by 6 bases and 1 base, with 16 bases remaining between them. Germline-derived CDR1 and CDR2 are MNHEY and SVGEGT. The CDR3 DNA is TGTGCCAGCAGATACAACGCGGAAGTTTCCTACAATGAGCAGTTCTTC. It is translated as CASRYNAEVSYNEQFF.

This clonotype came up a few times. The chain links TRBV6-2 or TRBV6-3 to TRBJ2-5, with 11 bases lining up with TRBD2. The CDR3 runs 15 residues. Germline CDR1 MNHEY, CDR2 SVGEGT. V was pared by 6 bases and J by 4 bases, with 7 bases of the junction left unmatched. CDR3 loop: CASRGTSGEGETQYF. CDR3 DNA sequence: TGTGCCAGCAGAGGGACTAGCGGAGAGGGAGAGACCCAGTACTTC.

This clonotype was observed a few times. This chain connects TRBV19 to TRBJ2-6, with D possibly being TRBD2 (5 bases). Trimming pared 4 bases from V and 2 bases from J, leaving 12 bases between. Germline loops: CDR1 LNHDA, CDR2 SQIVND (reference sequence). This CDR3 region has 16 residues. The CDR3 here is CASSTRRGTGANVLTF. CDR3 in DNA: TGTGCCAGTAGTACCAGACGGGGAACTGGGGCCAACGTCCTGACTTTC.

This clonotype turned up a few times. The rearrangement uses TRBV20-1 and TRBJ1-4; 7 bases are shared with TRBD1. This CDR3 region has 13 residues. Germline-derived CDR1 and CDR2 are DFQATT and SNEGSKA (reference sequence). Losses at the gene ends were 3 bases for V and 4 bases for J; bases not matched to a gene: 2. The CDR3 DNA sequence: TGCAGTGCTAGGACAGGGTTTAATGAAAAACTGTTTTTT. Amino acid sequence: CSARTGFNEKLFF.

This clonotype was counted at least ten times. The chain couples TRBV19 to TRBJ1-1; TRBD1 is a possible D gene (6 bases). CDR1 is LNHDA and CDR2 is SQIVND in the germline V gene (reference sequence). The length of the CDR3 is 15 residues. Trimming stripped 7 bases from V and 1 base from J, with 16 bases between. CDR3 DNA sequence: TGTGCCAGTACCCAAGGGGGGAGGGCGAACACTGAAGCTTTCTTT. Translated: CASTQGGRANTEAFF.

At least ten counts were recorded for this clonotype. V gene TRBV28 combines with J gene TRBJ2-5, with 8 bases identical to TRBD1. Germline V gene sequence: CDR1 MDHEN, CDR2 SYDVKM. The CDR3 spans 14 residues. Losses at the gene ends were 0 bases for V and 6 bases for J; bases not matched to a gene: 3. CDR3 loop: CASSLWQGAKTQYF. For the CDR3, the DNA is TGTGCCAGCAGTTTATGGCAGGGGGCGAAGACCCAGTACTTC.

This clonotype was picked up many times. Compared with germline, one end of the junction differs, possibly owing to a read error. The gene calls are TRBV13 and TRBJ1-5, with 7 nucleotides matching TRBD1. The CDR3 extends over 16 amino acids. Germline CDR1 reads PRHDT; CDR2 reads FYEKMQ (reference sequence). In DNA form, the CDR3 reads TGTGCCAGCAGTTTAGGGGGCCTGGGCAGCAATCAGCCCCAGCATTTT. The encoded protein is CASSLGGLGSNQPQHF. Based on the CDR3 plus reference TRBV13 and TRBJ1-5, the full variable domain is AAGVIQSPRHLIKEKRETATLKCYPIPRHDTVYWYQQGPGQDPQFLISFYEKMQSDKGSIPDRFSAQQFSDYHSELNMSSLELGDSALYFCASSLGGLGSNQPQHFGDGTRLSIL.

This CDR3 is CASSPGGALAYEQYF. CDR3 sequence (DNA): TGTGCCAGCAGTCCCGGGGGAGCGCTTGCCTACGAGCAGTACTTC. This chain links TRBV6-1 with TRBJ2-7, with D tentatively TRBD2 (6 bases). The V gene lost 5 bases and the J gene lost 2 bases, with 16 bases spanning the gap. Germline loops: CDR1 MNHNS, CDR2 SASEGT. CDR3 length equals 15 residues.

As to this clonotype: A read error may explain this, as a much larger clone is one base away. V gene TRBV3-1 combines with J gene TRBJ2-2, with TRBD2 matching 11 bases. The CDR3 spans 17 residues. The germline V gene encodes CDR1 LGHDT and CDR2 YNNKEL (reference sequence). CDR3 protein: CTSSQFTSGRNTGELFF. In nucleotides, the CDR3 is TGTACCAGCAGCCAATTCACTAGCGGGAGAAACACCGGGGAGCTGTTTTTT. Looking up the rest from reference TRBV3-1 and TRBJ2-2 gives the full variable domain: DTAVSQTPKYLVTQMGNDKSIKCEQNLGHDTMYWYKQDSKKFLKIMFSYNNKELIINETVPNRFSPKSPDKAHLNLHINSLELGDSAVYFCTSSQFTSGRNTGELFFGEGSRLTVL.

This clonotype was counted a few times. The rearrangement links TRBV5-1 to TRBJ2-1, with no clear D. There are 12 residues in the CDR3. The germline CDR1 and CDR2 sequences are SGHRS and YFSETQ. Between the trimmed V and J ends, which lost 4 bases and 7 bases, there was a span of 9 bases. The chain's CDR3 is CASSIDTNEQFF. The CDR3 DNA reads TGCGCCAGCAGCATCGACACGAATGAGCAGTTCTTC.

This clonotype turned up a few times. The rearrangement links TRBV4-3 to TRBJ1-1; D gene ambiguous. Germline assignment: CDR1 LGHNA and CDR2 YSLEER. The CDR3 extends over 16 amino acids. V was cut by 2 bases and J by 0 bases, with 13 bases left in between. The DNA for the CDR3 is TGCGCCAGCAGCCAAACAGCAGATCCCATGAACACTGAAGCTTTCTTT. Translated, it gives CASSQTADPMNTEAFF.

This clonotype has just a few counts. DNA of the CDR3: TGTGCCAGCAGTTTAGCCCGACAGGGGGAACAGCCCCAGCATTTT. Residues: CASSLARQGEQPQHF. The V call is TRBV12-3 or TRBV12-4, the J call TRBJ1-5; 9 bases are shared with TRBD1. Trimming cost V 0 bases and J 7 bases; bases outside gene matches: 4. This CDR3 is built from 15 residues.

About this clonotype: One end of the junction is discordant with germline, which a read error may explain. The chain joins TRBV12-3 or TRBV12-4 to TRBJ1-5; 8 bases are shared with TRBD1. The CDR3 has 19 amino acids. DNA for the CDR3: TGTGCCAGCACGGCGTCACGGACAGGGAATGATTATAGCAGTCAGCCCCAGCATTTT. Protein: CASTASRTGNDYSSQPQHF.

This clonotype has just a few counts. V gene TRBV19 combines with J gene TRBJ1-1; D ambiguous. Trimming took off 1 base at V and 0 bases at J, with 9 bases between the two ends. The germline gives CDR1 LNHDA, CDR2 SQIVND (reference sequence). There are 15 residues in the CDR3. The CDR3, as DNA: TGTGCCAGTAGTATAGGGGCCAGTCTGAACACTGAAGCTTTCTTT. This codes for CASSIGASLNTEAFF. Drawing the rest from reference TRBV19 and TRBJ1-1, the complete variable domain is DGGITQSPKYLFRKEGQNVTLSCEQNLNHDAMYWYRQDPGQGLRLIYYSQIVNDFQKGDIAEGYSVSREKKESFPLTVTSAQKNPTAFYLCASSIGASLNTEAFFGQGTRLTVV.

This clonotype showed up just once. The chain combines TRBV27 with TRBJ2-7; D is ambiguous. The germline gives CDR1 MNHEY, CDR2 SMNVEV (reference sequence). The V end lost 3 bases, the J end lost 0 bases, and 9 bases lay between the germline ends. The CDR3 extends over 14 amino acids. CDR3 bases: TGTGCCAGCAGTTTCTACGAGAGCTCCTACGAGCAGTACTTC. This gives the protein CASSFYESSYEQYF.

This chain joins TRBV7-9 and TRBJ2-6; 7 bases match TRBD2. The length of the CDR3 is 14 residues. The V gene end was trimmed by 10 bases and the J gene end by 0 bases; junction bases not matched to a gene: 3. From germline, CDR1 is SEHNR and CDR2 FQNEAQ (reference sequence). CDR3: CATTGGSGANVLTF. In DNA form, the CDR3 reads TGTGCCACCACGGGGGGCTCTGGGGCCAACGTCCTGACTTTC. The variable domain in full, with the rest retrieved from reference TRBV7-9 and TRBJ2-6, is DTGVSQNPRHKITKRGQNVTFRCDPISEHNRLYWYRQTLGQGPEFLTYFQNEAQLEKSRLLSDRFSAERPKGSFSTLEIQRTEQGDSAMYLCATTGGSGANVLTFGAGSRLTVL.

This clonotype was counted ten times or more. The chain joins TRBV5-1 to TRBJ1-2; D uncertain. V lost 7 bases to trimming and J lost 6 bases, with 16 bases between them. The CDR3 extends over 13 amino acids. CDR1 SGHRS and CDR2 YFSETQ come from the germline V gene. The CDR3 DNA sequence: TGCGCCAGCCGACCGAAGGAATCGGATGGCTACACCTTC. It is translated as CASRPKESDGYTF.

At least ten counts were recorded for this clonotype. The chain recombines TRBV6-1 with TRBJ2-5, with 13 bases lining up with TRBD2. Germline CDR1 reads MNHNS; CDR2 reads SASEGT. Losses at the gene ends were 2 bases for V and 4 bases for J; bases not matched to a gene: 7. The CDR3 has 17 residues. Written as DNA, the CDR3 is TGTGCCAGCAGTGAACGGATCACTAGCGGGAGGGGAGAGACCCAGTACTTC. It translates to CASSERITSGRGETQYF.

This clonotype was found a few times. The genes are TRBV7-9 and TRBJ2-5; TRBD1 might be the D (6 bases). Germline lookup yields CDR1 SEHNR and CDR2 FQNEAQ (reference sequence). V was clipped by 7 bases and J by 4 bases, with 16 bases between them. This CDR3 region has 14 residues. CDR3 loop: CASNEGQSPETQYF. The CDR3 region has the DNA TGTGCCAGCAATGAAGGACAGAGCCCAGAGACCCAGTACTTC.

The chain joins TRBV24-1 to TRBJ2-3; D is perhaps TRBD2 (5 bases). The CDR3 runs 15 residues. Germline loops: CDR1 KGHDR, CDR2 SFDVKD. V was pared by 1 base and J by 2 bases, with 9 bases between. CDR3 protein: CATSDFGRDTDTQYF. In DNA form, the CDR3 reads TGTGCCACCAGTGATTTTGGGAGAGACACAGATACGCAGTATTTT.

This clonotype was recorded a few times. This chain links TRBV28 with TRBJ2-7; a possible D gene is TRBD2 (7 bases). Trimming took off 7 bases at V and 5 bases at J, with 15 bases between the two ends. CDR3 length: 13 amino acids. The germline gives CDR1 MDHEN, CDR2 SYDVKM. The CDR3 sequence is CASTLEGGNEQYF. DNA of the CDR3: TGTGCCAGCACTCTGGAGGGGGGGAACGAGCAGTACTTC.

V is TRBV9 and J is TRBJ2-3; D not certain. The germline V gene has CDR1 SGDLS and CDR2 YYNGEE. The germline V and J ends were trimmed by 0 bases and 4 bases, with 15 bases remaining between them. This CDR3 is built from 16 residues. CDR3 nucleotide sequence: TGTGCCAGCAGCGTAGAGTCGGGTCTTAGGTCAGATACGCAGTATTTT. Translating it yields CASSVESGLRSDTQYF.

This clonotype was detected many times. The chain combines TRBV11-2 with TRBJ2-7, with TRBD2 as a possible D gene (5 bases). Germline CDR1 and CDR2: SGHAT and FQNNGV. The CDR3 loop spans 16 amino acids. V lost 5 bases, J lost 4 bases, and 21 bases lay in between. DNA for the CDR3: TGTGCCAGCAGCCCTTTTCTGAGGGTCGGGGAGTACGAGCAGTACTTC. Its protein is CASSPFLRVGEYEQYF.